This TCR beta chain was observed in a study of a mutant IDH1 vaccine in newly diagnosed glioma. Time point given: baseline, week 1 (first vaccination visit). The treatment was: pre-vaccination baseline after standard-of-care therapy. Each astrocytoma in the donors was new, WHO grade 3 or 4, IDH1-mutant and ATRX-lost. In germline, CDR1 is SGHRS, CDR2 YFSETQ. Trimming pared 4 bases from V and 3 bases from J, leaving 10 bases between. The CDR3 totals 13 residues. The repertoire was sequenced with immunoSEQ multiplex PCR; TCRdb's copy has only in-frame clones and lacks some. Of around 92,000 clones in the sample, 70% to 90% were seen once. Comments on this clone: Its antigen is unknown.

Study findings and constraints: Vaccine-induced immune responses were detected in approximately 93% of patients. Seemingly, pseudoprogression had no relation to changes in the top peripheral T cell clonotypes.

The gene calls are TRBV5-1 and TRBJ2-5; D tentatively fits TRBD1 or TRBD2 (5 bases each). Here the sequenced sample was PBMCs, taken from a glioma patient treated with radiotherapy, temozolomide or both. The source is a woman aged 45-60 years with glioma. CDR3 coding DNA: TGCGCCAGCAGCCCCGGGACGAAAGAGACCCAGTACTTC. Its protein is CASSPGTKETQYF.